This T cell receptor (beta chain) comes out of a study of T cell responses to AZD1222 COVID-19 vaccine. The data were produced by immunoSEQ multiplex PCR, yet TCRdb's version contains in-frame clones alone and is incomplete. The sample records around 100,000 clones, roughly 86% being singletons. The germline V gene has CDR1 SGHTA and CDR2 FQGNSA. The CDR3 runs to 16 residues. The V segment lost 5 bases and the J segment 7 bases; nucleotides outside the gene matches: 11. Material: peripheral blood, obtained 28 days after the second dose of the MenACWY control vaccine. The clonotype comes from an adult who received the MenACWY meningococcal vaccine as a control. J is TRBJ2-5 and V is TRBV7-2; 12 nucleotides match TRBD2. CDR3 residues: CASSPLTSGGGGTQYF. In nucleotides, the CDR3 is TGTGCCAGCAGCCCGTTGACTAGCGGGGGCGGAGGGACCCAGTACTTC.